This T cell receptor (beta chain) was identified during a study of graft-versus-host responses after intestinal transplantation (dated by TCRdb to the early 2020s). Looking at the study overall: The transplants that recipients got were multivisceral, liver-intestinal, or isolated intestinal. Rather than going through the commercial service, samples from a few later patients were sequenced in-house on an Illumina MiSeq and processed with MiXCR. Every recipient was given anti-thymocyte globulin induction, followed by 3 to 4 years of maintenance tacrolimus and steroids. After intestinal transplantation, graft-versus-host and host-versus-graft alloreactive T cell clones were followed in the graft, circulation and bone marrow using bulk TCR-beta CDR3 sequencing. The cohort enrolled about 23 intestinal transplant recipients, one of whom was a retransplant, and a few patients without pretransplant specimens were excluded. To identify alloreactive clones, pre-transplant mixed lymphocyte reaction products were sequenced and compared with unstimulated pre-transplant donor and recipient T cells. Donor T cell macrochimerism was defined as a peak of at least 4% donor T cells among recipient peripheral blood mononuclear cells. Results the study describes overall, beyond this receptor: GvH clones were detected in recipient bone marrow, and some appeared earlier in ileal mucosa or blood, consistent with an intestinal mucosal origin. The conclusions were limited by the relatively low number and heterogeneity of the intestinal transplant patients. In the allografts of patients with donor T cell macrochimerism, GvH to HvG T cell clonal ratios were high. Early after transplant, peak levels of circulating GvH clones were associated with declines in HvG clones.

Judged by its sample share, this clone qualifies as medium-sized (0.01 to 0.1%). No base quality values were provided; no much bigger clone lies one nucleotide off. Per the publication, the time point label means: cells obtained before transplantation from donor or recipient. In mixed lymphocyte reactions, about 200,000 CFSE-labeled pre-transplant responders were plated with about 200,000 irradiated violet-dye-labeled stimulators and cultured for about six days. After the mixed lymphocyte reaction, proliferating CD3+CD4+CFSE-low and CD3+CD8+CFSE-low responder cells were FACS-sorted on a BD Influx sorter. V is trimmed back by 3 bases and J by 5 bases, and the junction contains 6 bases that no gene match accounts for. CDR1 and CDR2 are drawn from the germline V gene (reference sequence): LNHDA, SQIVND. Its CDR3 holds 15 amino acids, cysteine through phenylalanine. Only the CDR3 DNA is retained, 45 bases long and in frame from the first base.

The protocol used for the library was the immunoSEQ multiplex PCR assay. For most patients, genomic DNA was isolated using the Qiagen DNeasy Blood and Tissue Kit and was shipped frozen to Adaptive Biotechnologies for TCR sequencing. For most patients, high-throughput TCR-beta CDR3 sequencing of genomic DNA was performed by Adaptive Biotechnologies. Per the authors' processing: TCR sequencing data for approximately 17 patients were retrieved from Adaptive's ImmunoSEQ software; a few other patients were processed with MiXCR and VDJtools. To correct CD4 versus CD8 sorting errors, any sequence found in both subsets at a frequency ratio below 5:1 was removed. CDR3 nucleotide sequences shared between donor and recipient were removed because their origin could not be assigned. At least 2-fold expansion over unstimulated cells and a minimum CFSE-low frequency of 0.002% (template counts) or 0.001% (read counts) were required for clones to be classified as alloreactive. Clones detected in sequenced pre-transplant spleen, lymph node, or MLR CFSE-low populations of the donor or recipient were defined as mappable. The cumulative frequency of alloreactive clones was calculated as a percentage of all sequences, weighted by copy number. Entries here come from immuneACCESS through TCRdb and include only in-frame sequences with V and J called. Some clones fail to appear in such tables; in the studies checked, an unresolved V gene covers under half of the shortfall, and the cause of the remainder is unknown. V, J and clone size reflect that table, while D and trimming were determined from the DNA. In this sample the table shows approximately 21,000 clones, about 48% of which occur a single time. Together, the top ten hold under 1.5% of the sample.

This receptor chain uses TRBV19 and TRBJ1-2; 10 junctional bases match TRBD1. The TCR comes from a human patient who was an organ donor for intestinal transplantation. Source: alloreactive CD8+ T cells from a mixed lymphocyte reaction culture, taken before transplantation. According to the study, the label for this sample's cell subset or site signals: CFSE-low proliferating T cells sorted from roughly 6-day pre-transplant mixed lymphocyte reaction (GvH or HvG direction). The CDR3 in this case is CASSMGTGDPYGYTF. The nucleotide sequence reads as follows: TGTGCCAGTAGTATGGGGACAGGGGACCCGTATGGCTACACCTTC.